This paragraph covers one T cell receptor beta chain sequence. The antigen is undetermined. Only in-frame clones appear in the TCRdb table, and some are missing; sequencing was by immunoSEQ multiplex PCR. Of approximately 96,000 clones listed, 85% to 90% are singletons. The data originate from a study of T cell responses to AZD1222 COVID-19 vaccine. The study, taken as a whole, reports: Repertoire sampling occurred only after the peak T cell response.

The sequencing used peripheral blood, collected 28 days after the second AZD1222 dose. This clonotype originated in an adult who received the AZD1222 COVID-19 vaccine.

CDR3 loop: CASKGGQGYYGYTF. The CDR3 bases are TGTGCCAGTAAGGGGGGACAGGGATACTATGGCTACACCTTC. The V gene is TRBV19, the J gene TRBJ1-2; 9 nucleotides match TRBD1. Trimming at V came to 7 bases and at J to 3 bases, leaving 6 bases not matched to a gene. This CDR3 is built from 14 residues. Germline CDR1 is LNHDA and CDR2 is SQIVND (reference sequence).